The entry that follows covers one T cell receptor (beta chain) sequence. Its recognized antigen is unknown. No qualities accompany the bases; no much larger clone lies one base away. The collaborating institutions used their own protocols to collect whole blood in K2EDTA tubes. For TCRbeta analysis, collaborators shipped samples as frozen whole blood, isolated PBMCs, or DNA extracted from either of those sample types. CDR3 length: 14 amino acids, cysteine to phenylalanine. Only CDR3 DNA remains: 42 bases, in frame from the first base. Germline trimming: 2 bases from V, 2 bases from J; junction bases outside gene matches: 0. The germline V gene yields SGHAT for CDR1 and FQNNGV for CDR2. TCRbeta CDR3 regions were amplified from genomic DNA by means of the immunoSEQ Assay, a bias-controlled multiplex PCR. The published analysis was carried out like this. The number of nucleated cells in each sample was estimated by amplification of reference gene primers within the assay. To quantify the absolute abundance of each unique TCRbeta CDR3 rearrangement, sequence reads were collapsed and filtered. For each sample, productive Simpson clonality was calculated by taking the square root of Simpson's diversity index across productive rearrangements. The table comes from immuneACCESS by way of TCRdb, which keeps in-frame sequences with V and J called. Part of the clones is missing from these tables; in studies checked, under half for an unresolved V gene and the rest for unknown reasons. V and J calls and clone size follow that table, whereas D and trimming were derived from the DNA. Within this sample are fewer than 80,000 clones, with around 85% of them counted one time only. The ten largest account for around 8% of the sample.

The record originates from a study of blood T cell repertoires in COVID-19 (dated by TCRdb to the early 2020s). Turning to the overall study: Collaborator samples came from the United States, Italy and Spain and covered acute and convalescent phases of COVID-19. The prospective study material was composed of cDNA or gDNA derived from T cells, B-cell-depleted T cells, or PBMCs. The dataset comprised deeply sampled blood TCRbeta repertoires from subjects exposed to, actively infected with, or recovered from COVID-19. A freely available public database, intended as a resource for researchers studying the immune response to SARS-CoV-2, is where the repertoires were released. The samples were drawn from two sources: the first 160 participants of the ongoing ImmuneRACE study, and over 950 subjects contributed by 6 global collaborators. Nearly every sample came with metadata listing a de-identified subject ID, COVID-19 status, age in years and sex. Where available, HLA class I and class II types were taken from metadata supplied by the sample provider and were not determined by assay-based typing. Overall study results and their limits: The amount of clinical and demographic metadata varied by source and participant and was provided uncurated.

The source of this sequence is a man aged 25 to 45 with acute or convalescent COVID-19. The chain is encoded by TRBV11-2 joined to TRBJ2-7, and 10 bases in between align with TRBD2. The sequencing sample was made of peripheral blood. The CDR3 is CASSLSGRAYEQYF. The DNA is TGTGCCAGCAGCTTAAGCGGGAGGGCCTACGAGCAGTACTTC.